The 3 T cell receptor beta chains presented below share a single source sample, sequenced in a study of shared clonotypes between healthy human individuals. The method was immunoSEQ multiplex PCR; TCRdb's version includes in-frame clones alone and lacks a portion of them. The sample lists over a million clones, 70% to 80% occurring once. Sequences were obtained from memory CD4+ T cells from PBMCs. The subset: CD45RA-negative fraction. Receptors originate from a man aged 18 to 29 in good health. Some clones in this sample may be carry-over from other donors' samples.

The V gene is TRBV27, the J gene TRBJ2-2, with 12 bases lining up with TRBD2. V was pared by 4 bases and J by 3 bases, with 0 bases of the junction left unmatched. The CDR3 is made up of 15 amino acids. CDR1 is MNHEY, CDR2 SMNVEV, per germline (reference sequence). Here the CDR3 reads CASSSSGRDTGELFF. In nucleotides, the CDR3 is TGTGCCAGCAGTTCTAGCGGGAGGGACACCGGGGAGCTGTTTTTT.

This chain connects TRBV4-3 to TRBJ2-3; the match to TRBD2 covers 10 bases. Germline loops: CDR1 LGHNA, CDR2 YSLEER. This CDR3 spans 17 amino acids. The trim removed 2 bases at V and 4 bases at J, leaving 9 bases unmatched. DNA for the CDR3: TGCGCCAGCAGCCAACACCAGCGAGCGGGAGGGTCAGATACGCAGTATTTT. Its translation is CASSQHQRAGGSDTQYF.

This clone was seen a handful of times. Different DNA sequences within this sample yield the same CDR3. V usage is TRBV20-1 and J usage is TRBJ1-4, with D uncertain. The V gene lost 3 bases and the J gene lost 5 bases, with 4 bases spanning the gap. Germline CDR1 is DFQATT and CDR2 is SNEGSKA (reference sequence). This CDR3 has 11 amino acids. CDR3 sequence: CSARGNEKLFF. The CDR3 DNA is TGCAGTGCTAGGGGGAATGAAAAACTGTTTTTT.